This TCR beta chain was found in a study of Ad26.COV2.S vaccination and SARS-CoV-2 variants. Treatment reported: about 20 received Ad26.COV2.S at low or high dose, single or two shots; a few received placebo; per-sample allocation not given. Collection of samples fell on day 63 after the first vaccine or placebo injection. Points on this clone: As yet, its antigen is unknown.

General study points: Vaccine and placebo groups showed comparable non-spike TCR breadth.

CDR1 is SGHDT and CDR2 is YYEEEE in the germline V gene. The CDR3 is made up of 12 amino acids. The germline V and J ends were trimmed by 3 bases and 4 bases, with 5 bases remaining between them. Profiled with immunoSEQ multiplex PCR; TCRdb holds only in-frame clones, not every one. The data contain about 440,000 clones, roughly 87% of them singletons. The sequences come from peripheral blood, collected in a trial of Ad26.COV2.S vaccine versus placebo. The TCR sequence derives from a person between 18 and 65 years old who received the Ad26.COV2.S COVID-19 vaccine or a placebo. The J gene is TRBJ1-3, the V gene TRBV5-6, with D hard to call. In nucleotides, the CDR3 is TGTGCCAGCAGCTCGACAGGAAACACCATATATTTT. Translation gives CASSSTGNTIYF.